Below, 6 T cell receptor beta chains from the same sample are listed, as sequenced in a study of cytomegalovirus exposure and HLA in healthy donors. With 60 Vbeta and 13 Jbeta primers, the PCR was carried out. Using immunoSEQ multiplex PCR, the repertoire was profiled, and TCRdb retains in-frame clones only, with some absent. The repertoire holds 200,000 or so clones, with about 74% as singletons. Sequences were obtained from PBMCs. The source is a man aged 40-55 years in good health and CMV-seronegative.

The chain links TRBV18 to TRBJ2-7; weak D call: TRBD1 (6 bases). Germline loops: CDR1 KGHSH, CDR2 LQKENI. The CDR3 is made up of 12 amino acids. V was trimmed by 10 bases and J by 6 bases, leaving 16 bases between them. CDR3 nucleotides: TGTGCCACGGGAAGGACAGTGGGCGAGCAGTACTTC. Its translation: CATGRTVGEQYF.

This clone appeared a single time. DNA of the CDR3: TGCGCCAGCAGCCCCGGGGGGGGCACAGATACGCAGTATTTT. Translation: CASSPGGGTDTQYF. V is TRBV5-1 and J is TRBJ2-3, with 8 nucleotides matching TRBD2. In germline, CDR1 is SGHRS, CDR2 YFSETQ. V was pared by 4 bases and J by 1 base, with 2 bases of the junction left unmatched. The CDR3 covers 14 residues.

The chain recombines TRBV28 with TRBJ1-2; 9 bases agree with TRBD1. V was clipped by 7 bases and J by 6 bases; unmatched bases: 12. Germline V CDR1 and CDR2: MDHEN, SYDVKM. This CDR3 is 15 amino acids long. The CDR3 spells CASNAGTGKYNGYTF. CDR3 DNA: TGTGCCAGCAACGCCGGGACAGGGAAGTATAATGGCTACACCTTC.

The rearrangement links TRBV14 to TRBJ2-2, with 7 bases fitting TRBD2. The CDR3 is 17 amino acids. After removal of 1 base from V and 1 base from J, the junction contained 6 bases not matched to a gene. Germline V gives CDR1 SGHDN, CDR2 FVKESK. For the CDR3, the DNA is TGTGCCAGCAGCCAAGTGAGCGGGGCTTGGAACACCGGGGAGCTGTTTTTT. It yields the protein CASSQVSGAWNTGELFF.

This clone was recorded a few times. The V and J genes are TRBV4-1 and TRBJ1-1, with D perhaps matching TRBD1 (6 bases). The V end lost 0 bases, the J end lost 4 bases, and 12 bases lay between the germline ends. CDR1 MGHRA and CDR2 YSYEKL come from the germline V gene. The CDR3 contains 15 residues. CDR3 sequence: CASSQDHWGLTEAFF. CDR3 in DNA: TGCGCCAGCAGCCAAGATCACTGGGGGCTCACTGAAGCTTTCTTT.

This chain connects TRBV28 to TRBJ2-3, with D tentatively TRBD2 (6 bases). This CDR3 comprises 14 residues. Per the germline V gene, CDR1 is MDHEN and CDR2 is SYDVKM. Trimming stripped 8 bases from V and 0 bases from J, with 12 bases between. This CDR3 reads CASQVSGSTDTQYF. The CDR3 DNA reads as TGTGCCAGCCAGGTGAGCGGGAGCACAGATACGCAGTATTTT.